The T cell receptor (beta chain) described here comes from a study of OX40 agonist ivuxolimab in advanced cancers. Overall study context: Those treated in dose escalation had hepatocellular carcinoma, melanoma, renal cell cancer or head and neck cancer. Study observations and caveats: On average, a greater number of expanded clones characterised CD8+ T cells relative to CD4+. At doses 0.1 to 3.0 mg/kg, CD4+ and CD8+ clones expanded.

Germline V gene lookup returns CDR1 SGHNT and CDR2 YYREEE (reference sequence). The CDR3 has 14 residues. Between the trimmed V and J ends, which lost 4 bases and 1 base, there was a span of 11 bases. Assay used: immunoSEQ multiplex PCR; TCRdb lists only in-frame clones, some missing. The table records about 100,000 clones, less than 95% of them present only once. Turning to this clone: What it binds is unknown.

This sequence originates from an adult with an advanced solid tumor such as melanoma, head and neck, liver or kidney cancer. The chain carries TRBV5-4 and TRBJ1-1, with a tentative D call TRBD1 (5 bases). The starting material was CD4+ or CD8+ T cells sorted from blood, obtained in a trial of the OX40 agonist ivuxolimab. CDR3 protein: CASSLDGGNTEAFF. The CDR3 bases are TGTGCCAGCAGCCTAGACGGGGGGAACACTGAAGCTTTCTTT. Supplemented by reference TRBV5-4 and TRBJ1-1, the full variable domain reads ETGVTQSPTHLIKTRGQQVTLRCSSQSGHNTVSWYQQALGQGPQFIFQYYREEENGRGNFPPRFSGLQFPNYSSELNVNALELDDSALYLCASSLDGGNTEAFFGQGTRLTVV.